This T cell receptor beta chain was profiled in a study of blood T cell repertoires in COVID-19. About the study: Both acute and convalescent COVID-19 samples were obtained from the United States, Italy and Spain.

Per the authors' pipeline: By means of reference gene primer amplification, nucleated cell counts were estimated. Profiling relied on immunoSEQ multiplex PCR, and the TCRdb table lists in-frame clones only, not all of them. Clonal size and the V and J genes are those of that table, whereas D and trimming came from the DNA. This sample has tens of thousands of clones, with approximately 87% found just once. The CDR3 runs 11 residues. In germline, CDR1 is SGHNT, CDR2 YENEEA. V was shortened by 5 bases and J by 12 bases, with 12 bases between the two germline ends. The chain uses TRBV11-3 and TRBJ2-3; a possible D gene is TRBD1 (5 bases). Sequenced sample: peripheral blood. The TCR was taken from a human donor with acute or convalescent COVID-19. The donor label of this sample is uncertain. CDR3 region: CASSPGSAQYF. The CDR3 nucleotides read TGTGCCAGCAGCCCAGGGTCGGCCCAGTATTTT.